This TCR beta chain was recorded in a study of OX40 agonist ivuxolimab in advanced cancers. Study details: Allowance was made for prior anti-PD-1, anti-PD-L1 or anti-CTLA-4 therapy, and 40% to 45% had some. Three patients, one with hepatocellular carcinoma and two with cutaneous melanoma, achieved partial responses. The study's findings and limits: Among the lowest peripheral clonal expansion occurred in 0.1-3.0 mg/kg partial responders. Average numbers of expanded clones were greater in CD8+ T cells than in CD4+.

Measured with immunoSEQ multiplex PCR; TCRdb has only the in-frame clones, and not every one. Here the sample spans 35,000 to 40,000 clones, 82% being singletons. J lost 10 bases, V lost 3 bases, and 11 bases had no gene match. CDR1 SGHTS and CDR2 YDEGEE come from the germline V gene. The CDR3 runs 17 residues. As concerns this clone: Its antigen is still unknown.

The receptor comes from an adult with an advanced solid tumor such as melanoma, head and neck, liver or kidney cancer. The sequenced sample was CD4+ or CD8+ T cells sorted from blood, obtained in a trial of the OX40 agonist ivuxolimab. V usage is TRBV5-8 and J usage is TRBJ2-1, with TRBD2 matching over 15 bases. The chain's CDR3 is CASSWRAGTSGRPEQFF. CDR3 DNA: TGTGCCAGCAGCTGGAGGGCCGGGACTAGCGGGAGGCCCGAGCAGTTCTTC.